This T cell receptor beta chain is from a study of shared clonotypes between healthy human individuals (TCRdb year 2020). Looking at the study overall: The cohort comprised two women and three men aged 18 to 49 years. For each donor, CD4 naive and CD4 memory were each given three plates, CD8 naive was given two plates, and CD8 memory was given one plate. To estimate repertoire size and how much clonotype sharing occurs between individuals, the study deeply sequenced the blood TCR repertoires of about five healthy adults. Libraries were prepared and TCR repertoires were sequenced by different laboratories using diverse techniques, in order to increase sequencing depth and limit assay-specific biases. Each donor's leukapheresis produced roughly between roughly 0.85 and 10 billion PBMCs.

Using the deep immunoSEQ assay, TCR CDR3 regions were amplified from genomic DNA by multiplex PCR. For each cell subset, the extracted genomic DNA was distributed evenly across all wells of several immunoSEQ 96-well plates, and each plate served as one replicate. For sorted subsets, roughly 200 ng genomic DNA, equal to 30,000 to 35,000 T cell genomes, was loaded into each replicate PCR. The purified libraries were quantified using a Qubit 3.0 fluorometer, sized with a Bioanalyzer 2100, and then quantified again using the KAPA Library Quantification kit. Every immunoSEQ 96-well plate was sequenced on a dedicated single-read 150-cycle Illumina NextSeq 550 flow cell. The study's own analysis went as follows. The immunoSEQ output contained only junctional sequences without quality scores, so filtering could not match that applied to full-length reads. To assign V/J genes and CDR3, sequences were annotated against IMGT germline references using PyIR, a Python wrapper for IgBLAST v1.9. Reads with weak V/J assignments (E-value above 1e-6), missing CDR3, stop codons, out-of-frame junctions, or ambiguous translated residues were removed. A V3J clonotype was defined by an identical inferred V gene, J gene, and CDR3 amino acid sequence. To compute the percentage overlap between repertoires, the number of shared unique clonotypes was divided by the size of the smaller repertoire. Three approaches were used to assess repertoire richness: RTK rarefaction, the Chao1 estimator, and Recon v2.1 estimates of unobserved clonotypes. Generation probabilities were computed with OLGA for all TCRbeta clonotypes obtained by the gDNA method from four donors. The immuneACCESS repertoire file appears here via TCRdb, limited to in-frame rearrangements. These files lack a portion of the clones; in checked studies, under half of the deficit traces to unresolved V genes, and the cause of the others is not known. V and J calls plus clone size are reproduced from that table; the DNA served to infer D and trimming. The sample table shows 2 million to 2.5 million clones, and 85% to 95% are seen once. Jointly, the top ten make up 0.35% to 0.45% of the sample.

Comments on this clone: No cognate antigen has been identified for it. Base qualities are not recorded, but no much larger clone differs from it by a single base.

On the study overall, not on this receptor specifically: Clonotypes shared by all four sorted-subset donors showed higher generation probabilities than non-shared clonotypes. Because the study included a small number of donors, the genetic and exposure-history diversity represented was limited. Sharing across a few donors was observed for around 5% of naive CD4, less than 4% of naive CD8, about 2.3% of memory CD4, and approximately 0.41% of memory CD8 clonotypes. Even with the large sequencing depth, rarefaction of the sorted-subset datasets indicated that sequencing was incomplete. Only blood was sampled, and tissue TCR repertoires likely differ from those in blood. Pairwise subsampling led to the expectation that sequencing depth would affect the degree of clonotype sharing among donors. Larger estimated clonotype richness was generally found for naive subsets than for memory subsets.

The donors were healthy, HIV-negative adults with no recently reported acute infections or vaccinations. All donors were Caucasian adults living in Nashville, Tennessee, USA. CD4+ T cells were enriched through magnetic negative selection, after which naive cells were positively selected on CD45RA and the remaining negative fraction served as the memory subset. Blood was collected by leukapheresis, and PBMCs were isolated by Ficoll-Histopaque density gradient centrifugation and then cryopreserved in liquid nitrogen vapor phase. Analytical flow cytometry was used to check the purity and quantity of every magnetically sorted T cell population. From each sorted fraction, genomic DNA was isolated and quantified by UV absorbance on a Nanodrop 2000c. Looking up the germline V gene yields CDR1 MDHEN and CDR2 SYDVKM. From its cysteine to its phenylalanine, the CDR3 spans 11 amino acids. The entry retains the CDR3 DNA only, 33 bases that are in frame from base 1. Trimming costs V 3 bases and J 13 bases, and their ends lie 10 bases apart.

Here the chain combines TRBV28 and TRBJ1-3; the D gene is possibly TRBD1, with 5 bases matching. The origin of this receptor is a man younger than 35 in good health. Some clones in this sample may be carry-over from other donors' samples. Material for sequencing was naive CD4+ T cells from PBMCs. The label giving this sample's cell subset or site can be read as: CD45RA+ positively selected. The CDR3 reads CASSFGRAIYF. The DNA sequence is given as TGTGCCAGCAGTTTTGGCAGGGCAATATATTTT.